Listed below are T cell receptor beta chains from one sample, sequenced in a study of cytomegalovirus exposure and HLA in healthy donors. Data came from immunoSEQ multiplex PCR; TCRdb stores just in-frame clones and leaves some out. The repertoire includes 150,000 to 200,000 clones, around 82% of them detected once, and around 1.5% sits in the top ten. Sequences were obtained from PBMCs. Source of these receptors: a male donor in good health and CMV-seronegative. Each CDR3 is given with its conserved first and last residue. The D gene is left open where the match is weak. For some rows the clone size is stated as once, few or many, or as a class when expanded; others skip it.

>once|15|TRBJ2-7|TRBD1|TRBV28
CASRKTGGRAYEQYF
TGTGCCAGCAGAAAGACAGGGGGCCGGGCCTACGAGCAGTACTTC
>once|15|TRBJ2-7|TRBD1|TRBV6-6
CASSYPSTGGYEQYF
TGTGCCAGCAGTTACCCCTCCACAGGGGGCTACGAGCAGTACTTC
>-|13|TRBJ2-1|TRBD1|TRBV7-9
CSSSGTASNEQFF
TGTTCCAGCTCCGGGACAGCTTCCAATGAGCAGTTCTTC
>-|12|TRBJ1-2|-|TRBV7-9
CASSSTEGGYTF
TGTGCCAGCAGCTCCACAGAAGGAGGCTACACCTTC
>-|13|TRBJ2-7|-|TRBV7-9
CSSRRDSSYEQYF
TGTTCCAGCAGGCGGGACAGCTCCTACGAGCAGTACTTC
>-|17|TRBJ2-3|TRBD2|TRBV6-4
CASSQTLAGAFVDTQYF
TGTGCCAGCAGTCAAACTCTAGCGGGGGCCTTTGTTGATACGCAGTATTTT
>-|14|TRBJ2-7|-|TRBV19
CASSPLGRSGSPYF
TGTGCCAGTAGTCCCCTCGGTAGGTCCGGGTCTCCGTACTTC
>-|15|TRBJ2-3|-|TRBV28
CATSVPSSSTDTQYF
TGTGCCACCTCCGTCCCTAGCAGTAGCACAGATACGCAGTATTTT
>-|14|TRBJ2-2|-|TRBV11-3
CASSLEGGSEELFF
TGTGCCAGCAGCTTAGAAGGGGGATCCGAGGAGCTGTTTTTT
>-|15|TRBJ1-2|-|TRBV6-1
CASSEQGSTRDGYTF
TGTGCCAGCAGTGAGCAGGGGTCAACGAGGGATGGCTACACCTTC
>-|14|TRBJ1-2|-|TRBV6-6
CASSPHGSTYGYTF
TGTGCCAGCAGTCCCCACGGGTCGACCTATGGCTACACCTTC
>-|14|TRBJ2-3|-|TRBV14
CASSQATALTTQYF
TGTGCCAGCAGCCAAGCGACTGCCCTGACTACGCAGTATTTT
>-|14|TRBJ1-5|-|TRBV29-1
CSVANLEGNQPQHF
TGCAGCGTTGCCAACCTGGAGGGGAATCAGCCCCAGCATTTT
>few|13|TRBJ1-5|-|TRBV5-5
CASSLYSNQPQHF
TGTGCCAGCAGCTTGTATAGCAATCAGCCCCAGCATTTT
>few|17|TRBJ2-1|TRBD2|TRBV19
CASSIDPLAGVYNEQFF
TGTGCCAGTAGTATAGATCCCCTAGCGGGAGTCTACAATGAGCAGTTCTTC
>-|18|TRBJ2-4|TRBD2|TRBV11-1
CASSDKGLAVLAKNIQYF
TGTGCCAGCAGCGACAAGGGACTAGCTGTGCTAGCCAAAAACATTCAGTACTTC
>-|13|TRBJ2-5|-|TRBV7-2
CASSPSYQETQYF
TGTGCCAGCAGCCCGTCCTACCAAGAGACCCAGTACTTC
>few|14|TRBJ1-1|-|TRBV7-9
CSSSFRDSYTEAFF
TGTTCCAGCAGCTTTCGAGACAGCTACACTGAAGCTTTCTTT
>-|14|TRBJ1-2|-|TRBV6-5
CASSYSVAVYGYTF
TGTGCCAGCAGTTACTCAGTGGCAGTCTATGGCTACACCTTC
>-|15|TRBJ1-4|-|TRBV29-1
CSVGAPGATNEKLFF
TGCAGCGTTGGAGCGCCAGGGGCGACTAATGAAAAACTGTTTTTT
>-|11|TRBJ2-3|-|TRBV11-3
CASSQSDTQYF
TGTGCCAGCAGCCAATCAGATACGCAGTATTTT
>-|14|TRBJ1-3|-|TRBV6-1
CASSEGGSGNTIYF
TGTGCCAGCAGTGAGGGAGGCTCTGGAAACACCATATATTTT
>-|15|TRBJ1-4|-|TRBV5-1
CASSLATAGIEKLFF
TGCGCCAGCAGCTTGGCGACAGCGGGTATTGAAAAACTGTTTTTT
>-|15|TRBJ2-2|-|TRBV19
CASSTQGGNTGELFF
TGTGCCAGTAGTACCCAGGGGGGGAACACCGGGGAGCTGTTTTTT
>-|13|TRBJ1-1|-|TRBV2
CASRRDMNTEAFF
TGTGCCAGCCGTCGGGACATGAACACTGAAGCTTTCTTT
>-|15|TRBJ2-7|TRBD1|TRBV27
CASRQTTGLSYEQYF
TGTGCCAGCAGACAAACGACAGGGCTATCCTACGAGCAGTACTTC
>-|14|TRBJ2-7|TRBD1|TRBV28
CASSPRTGSYEQYF
TGTGCCAGCAGCCCTAGGACAGGGAGCTACGAGCAGTACTTC
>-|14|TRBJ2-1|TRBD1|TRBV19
CASRGQGEYNEQFF
TGTGCCAGTAGAGGACAGGGGGAATACAATGAGCAGTTCTTC
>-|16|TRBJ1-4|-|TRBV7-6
CASSLEGRGRGEKLFF
TGTGCCAGCAGCTTAGAGGGGAGGGGACGCGGTGAAAAACTGTTTTTT
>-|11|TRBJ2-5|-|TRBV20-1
CSAQGAETQYF
TGCAGTGCTCAGGGTGCCGAGACCCAGTACTTC
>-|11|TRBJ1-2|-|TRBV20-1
CSARVGNGYTF
TGCAGTGCTAGAGTCGGGAATGGCTACACCTTC
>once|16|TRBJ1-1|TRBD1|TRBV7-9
CASSLARDRMNTEAFF
TGTGCCAGCAGCTTAGCTAGGGACAGAATGAACACTGAAGCTTTCTTT
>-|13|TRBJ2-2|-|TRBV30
CAWRGAGPGELFF
TGTGCCTGGAGGGGGGCAGGGCCCGGGGAGCTGTTTTTT
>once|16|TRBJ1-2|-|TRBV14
CASSQRPGESHEGYTF
TGTGCCAGCAGCCAAAGGCCAGGGGAGTCTCATGAGGGCTACACCTTC
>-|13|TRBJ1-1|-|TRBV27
CASSTQQNFEAFF
TGTGCCAGCAGTACTCAACAGAACTTTGAAGCTTTCTTT
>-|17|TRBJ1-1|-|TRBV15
CATSRSQGFQLNTEAFF
TGTGCCACCAGCAGATCACAGGGTTTCCAGCTCAACACTGAAGCTTTCTTT
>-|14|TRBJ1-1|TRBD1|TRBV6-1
CASRTQGADTEAFF
TGTGCCAGCAGAACACAGGGGGCGGACACTGAAGCTTTCTTT
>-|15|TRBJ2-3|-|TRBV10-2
CASSESSFFTDTQYF
TGCGCCAGCAGTGAGTCGAGTTTTTTCACAGATACGCAGTATTTT
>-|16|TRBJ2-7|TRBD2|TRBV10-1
CASSAGGRGYSYEQYF
TGCGCCAGCAGTGCCGGTGGGCGGGGGTACTCCTACGAGCAGTACTTC
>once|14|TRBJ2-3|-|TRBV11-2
CASSLGHEYNTQYF
TGTGCCAGCAGCTTAGGGCACGAATATAATACGCAGTATTTT
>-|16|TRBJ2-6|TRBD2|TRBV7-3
CATTGGLIAGANVLTF
TGTGCCACCACGGGGGGTTTGATAGCTGGGGCCAACGTCCTGACTTTC
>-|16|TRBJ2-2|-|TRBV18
CASSRSIGGGTGELFF
TGTGCCAGCTCACGCTCAATTGGGGGCGGAACCGGGGAGCTGTTTTTT
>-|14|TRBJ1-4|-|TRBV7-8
CASRQQGTGEKLFF
TGTGCCAGCAGACAACAGGGTACGGGTGAAAAACTGTTTTTT
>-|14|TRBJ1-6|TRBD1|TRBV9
CASSPGTGESPLHF
TGTGCCAGCAGCCCCGGGACAGGGGAATCACCCCTCCACTTT
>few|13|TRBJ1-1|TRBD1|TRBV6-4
CASSEQGGTEAFF
TGTGCCAGCAGTGAGCAGGGGGGCACTGAAGCTTTCTTT
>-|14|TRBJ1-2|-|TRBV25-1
CASRDSPPNYGYTF
TGTGCCAGCAGGGACAGTCCTCCTAACTATGGCTACACCTTC
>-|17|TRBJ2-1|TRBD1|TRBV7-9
CASSPRQGVASYNEQFF
TGTGCCAGCAGCCCCCGACAGGGTGTAGCGTCCTACAATGAGCAGTTCTTC
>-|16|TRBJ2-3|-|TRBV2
CASSKKGGPGPDTQYF
TGTGCCAGCAGTAAAAAAGGGGGTCCTGGGCCAGATACGCAGTATTTT
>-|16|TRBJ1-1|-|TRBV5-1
CASSLTTRGANTEAFF
TGCGCCAGCAGCTTAACCACTCGGGGGGCGAACACTGAAGCTTTCTTT
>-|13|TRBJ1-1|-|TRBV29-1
CSVDAGLNTEAFF
TGCAGCGTTGATGCAGGGTTAAACACTGAAGCTTTCTTT
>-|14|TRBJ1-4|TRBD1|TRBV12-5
CASGSGTGREKLFF
TGTGCTAGTGGTTCCGGGACAGGGAGGGAAAAACTGTTTTTT
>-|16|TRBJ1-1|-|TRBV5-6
CASSLARRQLNTEAFF
TGTGCCAGCAGCTTGGCCCGCAGACAGTTGAACACTGAAGCTTTCTTT
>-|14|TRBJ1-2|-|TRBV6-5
CASSSTQGFYGYTF
TGTGCCAGCAGTAGCACCCAGGGATTCTATGGCTACACCTTC